This TCR beta chain was sequenced during a study of CD8 T cells in ankylosing spondylitis. Study-wide points: Matched ankylosing spondylitis synovial fluid reportedly showed significant enrichment of disease-linked clones. Characteristic, it appeared, of ankylosing spondylitis blood was a TCR beta motif of 7 or 8 highly homologous variants.

This clonotype was picked up many times. Its target is not known. The V end lost 5 bases, the J end lost 1 base, and 13 bases lay between the germline ends. This CDR3 region has 14 residues. CDR1 is DFQATT and CDR2 is SNEGSKA in the germline V gene (reference sequence). Preparation of TCR beta libraries was done by quantitative 5'-RACE with molecular barcodes. TCRdb passed the 5' RACE reads through MiXCR, listing each CDR3 protein once. The sample carries approximately 300,000 distinct CDR3 sequences, approximately 8% recorded once. The source is a male donor with ankylosing spondylitis. J is TRBJ2-3 and V is TRBV20-1; D may be TRBD1 or TRBD2 (5 bases each). Material: blood, either unsorted or a sorted T cell fraction (not recorded which). The CDR3 reads CSAGASPGTDTQYF. CDR3 coding DNA: TGCAGTGCTGGGGCTAGCCCTGGCACAGATACGCAGTATTTT.